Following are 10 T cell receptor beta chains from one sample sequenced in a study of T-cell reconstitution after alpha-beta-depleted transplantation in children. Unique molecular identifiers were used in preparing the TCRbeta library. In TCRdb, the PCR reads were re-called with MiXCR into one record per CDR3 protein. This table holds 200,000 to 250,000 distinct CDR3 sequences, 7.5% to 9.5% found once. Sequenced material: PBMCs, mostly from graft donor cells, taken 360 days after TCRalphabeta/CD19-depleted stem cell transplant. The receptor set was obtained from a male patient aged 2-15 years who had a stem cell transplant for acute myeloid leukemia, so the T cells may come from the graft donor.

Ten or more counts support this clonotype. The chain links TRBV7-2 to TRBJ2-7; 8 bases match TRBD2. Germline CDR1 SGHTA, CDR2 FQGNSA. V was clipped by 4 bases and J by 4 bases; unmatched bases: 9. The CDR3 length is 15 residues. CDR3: CASSWRAGVGYEQYF. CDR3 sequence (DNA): TGTGCCAGCAGCTGGAGAGCGGGAGTCGGGTACGAGCAGTACTTC.

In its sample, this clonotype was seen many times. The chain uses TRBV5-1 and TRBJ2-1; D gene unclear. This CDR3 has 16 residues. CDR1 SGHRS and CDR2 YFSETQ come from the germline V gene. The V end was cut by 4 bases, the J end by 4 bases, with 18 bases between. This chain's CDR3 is CASSGNTISLYNEQFF. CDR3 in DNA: TGCGCCAGCAGCGGAAACACAATAAGCCTTTACAATGAGCAGTTCTTC.

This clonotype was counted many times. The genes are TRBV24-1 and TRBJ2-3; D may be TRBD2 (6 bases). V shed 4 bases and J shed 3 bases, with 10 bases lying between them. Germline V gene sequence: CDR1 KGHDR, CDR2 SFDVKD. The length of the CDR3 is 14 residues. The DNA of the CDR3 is TGTGCCACCAGTGACCCCGGGGGTACAGATACGCAGTATTTT. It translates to CATSDPGGTDTQYF.

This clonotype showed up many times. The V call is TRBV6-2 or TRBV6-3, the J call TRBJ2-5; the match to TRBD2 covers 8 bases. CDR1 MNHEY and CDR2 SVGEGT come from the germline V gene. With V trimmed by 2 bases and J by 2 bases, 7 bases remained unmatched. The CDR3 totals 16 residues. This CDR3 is CASSYRTSTDQETQYF. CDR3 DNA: TGTGCCAGCAGTTACCGGACTAGCACAGATCAAGAGACCCAGTACTTC.

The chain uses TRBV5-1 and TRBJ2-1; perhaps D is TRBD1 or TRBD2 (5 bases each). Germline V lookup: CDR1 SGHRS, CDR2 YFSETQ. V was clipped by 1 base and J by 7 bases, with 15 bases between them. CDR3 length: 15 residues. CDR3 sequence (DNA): TGCGCCAGCAGCTTGACTAGGACTGAGGGGAATGAGCAGTTCTTC. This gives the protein CASSLTRTEGNEQFF.

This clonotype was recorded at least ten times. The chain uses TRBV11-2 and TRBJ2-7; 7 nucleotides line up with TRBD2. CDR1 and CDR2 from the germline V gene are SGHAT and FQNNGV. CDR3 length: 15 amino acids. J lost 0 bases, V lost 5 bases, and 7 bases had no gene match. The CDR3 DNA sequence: TGTGCCAGCAGCCTGGGACTATCCTCCTCCTACGAGCAGTACGTC. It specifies CASSLGLSSSYEQYV.

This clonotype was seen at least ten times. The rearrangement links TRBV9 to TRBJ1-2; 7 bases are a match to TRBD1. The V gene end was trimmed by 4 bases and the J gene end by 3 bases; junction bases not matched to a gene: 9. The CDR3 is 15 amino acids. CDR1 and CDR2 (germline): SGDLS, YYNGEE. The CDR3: CASSPLGTAYYGYTF. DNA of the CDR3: TGTGCCAGCAGCCCCCTTGGGACAGCCTACTATGGCTACACCTTC. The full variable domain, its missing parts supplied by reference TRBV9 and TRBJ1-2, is DSGVTQTPKHLITATGQRVTLRCSPRSGDLSVYWYQQSLDQGLQFLIQYYNGEERAKGNILERFSAQQFPDLHSELNLSSLELGDSALYFCASSPLGTAYYGYTFGSGTRLTVV.

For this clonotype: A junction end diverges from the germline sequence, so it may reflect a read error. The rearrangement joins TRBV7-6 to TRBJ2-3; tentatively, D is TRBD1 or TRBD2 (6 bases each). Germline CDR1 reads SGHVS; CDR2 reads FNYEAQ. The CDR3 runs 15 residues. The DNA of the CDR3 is TGTGCCAGCACCTTATTAGGGGGGATCCTAGATACGCAGTATTTT. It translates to CASTLLGGILDTQYF.

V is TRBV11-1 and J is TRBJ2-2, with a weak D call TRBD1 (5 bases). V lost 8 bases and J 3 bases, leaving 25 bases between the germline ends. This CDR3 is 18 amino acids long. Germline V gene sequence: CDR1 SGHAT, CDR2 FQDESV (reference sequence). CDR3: CASPQRSAGRVDTGELFF. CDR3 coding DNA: TGTGCCAGCCCTCAAAGGTCGGCTGGCAGGGTAGACACCGGGGAGCTGTTTTTT.

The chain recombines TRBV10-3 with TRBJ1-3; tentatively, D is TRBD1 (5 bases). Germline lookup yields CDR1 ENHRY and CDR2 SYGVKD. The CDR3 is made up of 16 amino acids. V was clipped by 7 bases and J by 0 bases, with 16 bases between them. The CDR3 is CAITAGTGHSGNTIYF. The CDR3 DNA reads TGTGCCATCACCGCCGGGACGGGCCACTCTGGAAACACCATATATTTT.